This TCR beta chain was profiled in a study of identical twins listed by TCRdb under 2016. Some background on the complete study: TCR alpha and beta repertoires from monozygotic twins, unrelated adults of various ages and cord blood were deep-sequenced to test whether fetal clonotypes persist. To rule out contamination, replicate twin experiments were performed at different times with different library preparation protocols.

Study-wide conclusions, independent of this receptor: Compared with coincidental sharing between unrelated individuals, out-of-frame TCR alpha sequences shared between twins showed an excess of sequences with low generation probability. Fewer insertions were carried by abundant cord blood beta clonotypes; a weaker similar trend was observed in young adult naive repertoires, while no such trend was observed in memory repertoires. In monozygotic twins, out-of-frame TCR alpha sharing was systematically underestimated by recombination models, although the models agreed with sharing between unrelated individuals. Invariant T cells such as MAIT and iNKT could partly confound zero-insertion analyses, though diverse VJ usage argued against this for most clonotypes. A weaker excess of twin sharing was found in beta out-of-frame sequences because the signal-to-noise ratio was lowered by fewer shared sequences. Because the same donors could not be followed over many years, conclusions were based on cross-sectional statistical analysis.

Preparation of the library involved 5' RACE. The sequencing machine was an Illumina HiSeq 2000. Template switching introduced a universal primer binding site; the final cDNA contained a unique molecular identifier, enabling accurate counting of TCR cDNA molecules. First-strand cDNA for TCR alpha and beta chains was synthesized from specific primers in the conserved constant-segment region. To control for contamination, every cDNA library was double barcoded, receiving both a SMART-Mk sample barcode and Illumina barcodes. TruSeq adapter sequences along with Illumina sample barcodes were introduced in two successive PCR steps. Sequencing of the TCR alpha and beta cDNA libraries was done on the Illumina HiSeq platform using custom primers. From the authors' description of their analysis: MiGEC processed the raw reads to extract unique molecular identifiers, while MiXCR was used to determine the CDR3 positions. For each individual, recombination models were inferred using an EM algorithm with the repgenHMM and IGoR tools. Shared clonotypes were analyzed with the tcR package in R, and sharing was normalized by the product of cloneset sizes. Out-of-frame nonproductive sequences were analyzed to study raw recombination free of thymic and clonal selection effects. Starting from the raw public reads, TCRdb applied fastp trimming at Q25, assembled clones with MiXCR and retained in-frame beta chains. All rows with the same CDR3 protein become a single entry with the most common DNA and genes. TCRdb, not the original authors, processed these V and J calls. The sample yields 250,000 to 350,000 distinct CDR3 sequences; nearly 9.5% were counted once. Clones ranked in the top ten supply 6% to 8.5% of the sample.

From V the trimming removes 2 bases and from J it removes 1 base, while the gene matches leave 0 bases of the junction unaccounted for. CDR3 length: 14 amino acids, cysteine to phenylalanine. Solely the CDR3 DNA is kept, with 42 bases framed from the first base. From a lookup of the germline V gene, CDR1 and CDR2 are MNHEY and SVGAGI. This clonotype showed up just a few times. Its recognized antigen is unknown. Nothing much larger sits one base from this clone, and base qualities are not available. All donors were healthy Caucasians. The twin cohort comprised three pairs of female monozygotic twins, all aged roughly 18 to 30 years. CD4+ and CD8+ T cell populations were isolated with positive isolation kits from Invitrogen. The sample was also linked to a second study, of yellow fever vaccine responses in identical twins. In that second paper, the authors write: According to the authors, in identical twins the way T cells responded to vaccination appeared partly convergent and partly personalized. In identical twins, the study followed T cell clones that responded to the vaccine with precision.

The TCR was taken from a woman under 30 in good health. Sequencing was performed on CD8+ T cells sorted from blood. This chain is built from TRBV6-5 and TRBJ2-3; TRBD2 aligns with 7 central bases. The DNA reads TGTGCCAGCAGTTACGGGGGGGGCACAGATACGCAGTATTTT. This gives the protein CASSYGGGTDTQYF.